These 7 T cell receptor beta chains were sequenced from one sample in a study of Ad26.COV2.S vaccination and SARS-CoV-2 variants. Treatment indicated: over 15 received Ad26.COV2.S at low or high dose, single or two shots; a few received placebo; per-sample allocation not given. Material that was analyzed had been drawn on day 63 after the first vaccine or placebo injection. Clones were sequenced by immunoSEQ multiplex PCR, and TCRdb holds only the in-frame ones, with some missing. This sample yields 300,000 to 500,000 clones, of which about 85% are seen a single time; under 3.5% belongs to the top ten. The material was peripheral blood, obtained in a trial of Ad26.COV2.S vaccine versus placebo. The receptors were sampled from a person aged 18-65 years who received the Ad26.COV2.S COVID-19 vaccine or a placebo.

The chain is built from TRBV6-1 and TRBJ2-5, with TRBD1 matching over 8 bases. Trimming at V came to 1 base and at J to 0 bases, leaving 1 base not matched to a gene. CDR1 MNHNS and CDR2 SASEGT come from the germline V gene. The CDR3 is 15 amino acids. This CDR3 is CASSEGDRNQETQYF. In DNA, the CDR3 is TGTGCCAGCAGTGAAGGGGACAGGAACCAAGAGACCCAGTACTTC.

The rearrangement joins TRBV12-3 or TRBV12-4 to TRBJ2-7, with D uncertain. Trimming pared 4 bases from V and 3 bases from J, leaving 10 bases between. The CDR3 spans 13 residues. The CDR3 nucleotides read TGTGCCAGCAGTTATGCCTTAGTCTACGAGCAGTACTTC. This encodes CASSYALVYEQYF.

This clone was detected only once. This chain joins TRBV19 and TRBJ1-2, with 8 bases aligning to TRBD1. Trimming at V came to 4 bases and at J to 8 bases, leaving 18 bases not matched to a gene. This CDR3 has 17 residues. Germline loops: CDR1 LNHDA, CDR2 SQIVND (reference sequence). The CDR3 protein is CASSTDRGPGSYGGYTF. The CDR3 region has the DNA TGTGCCAGTAGTACCGACAGGGGCCCCGGTAGCTATGGAGGCTACACCTTC.

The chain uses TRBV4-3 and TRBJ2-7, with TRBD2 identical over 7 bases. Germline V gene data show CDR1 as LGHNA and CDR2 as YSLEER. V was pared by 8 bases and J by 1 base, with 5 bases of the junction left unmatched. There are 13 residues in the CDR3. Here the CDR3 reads CASSHGGSYEQYF. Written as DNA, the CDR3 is TGCGCCAGCTCCCACGGGGGGTCCTACGAGCAGTACTTC.

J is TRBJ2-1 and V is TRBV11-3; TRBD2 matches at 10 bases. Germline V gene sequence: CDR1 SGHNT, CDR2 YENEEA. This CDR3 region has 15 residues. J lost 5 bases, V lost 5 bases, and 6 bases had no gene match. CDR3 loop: CASSLTSGENNEQFF. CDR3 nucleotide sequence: TGTGCCAGCAGCCTCACTAGCGGGGAAAACAATGAGCAGTTCTTC.

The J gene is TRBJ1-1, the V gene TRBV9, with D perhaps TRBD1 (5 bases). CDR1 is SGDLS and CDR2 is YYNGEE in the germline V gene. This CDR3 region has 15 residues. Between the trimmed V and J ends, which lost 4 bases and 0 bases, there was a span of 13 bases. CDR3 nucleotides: TGTGCCAGCAGCAAAACCTGGACAATGAACACTGAAGCTTTCTTT. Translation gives CASSKTWTMNTEAFF.

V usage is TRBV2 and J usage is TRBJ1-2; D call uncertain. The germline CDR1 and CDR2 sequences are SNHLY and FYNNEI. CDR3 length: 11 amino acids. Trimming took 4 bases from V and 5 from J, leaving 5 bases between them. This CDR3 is CASSGEYGYTF. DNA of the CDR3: TGTGCCAGCAGTGGGGAGTATGGCTACACCTTC.